A single sample gave rise to the 11 T cell receptor beta chains below, sequenced in a study of vaccination and CD4 T cells after COVID-19. These receptors' antigens are unknown. Sequencing of the DNA from cultured CD4+ T cells was carried out with the Oncomine TCR Beta short-read assay. MiXCR, applied by TCRdb to the PCR reads, yields one record per CDR3 protein. The sample has some 13,000 distinct CDR3 sequences; under 75% are singletons. Indicated treatment: approximately 10-day PBMC culture with coronavirus spike peptide pools or control peptides (ViraFEST assay). The material sequenced was CD4+ T cells from blood, cultured in vitro. Every receptor here comes from a human donor who had recovered from COVID-19.

The chain couples TRBV7-9 to TRBJ1-1, with a possible D match to TRBD1 (5 bases). Germline V lookup: CDR1 SEHNR, CDR2 FQNEAQ (reference sequence). This CDR3 has 14 amino acids. V gave up 3 bases and J gave up 4 bases, with 12 bases separating them. The CDR3 coding sequence is TGTGCCAGCAGCTTCGGGCGGGGGTTCACTGAAGCTTTCTTT. Residues: CASSFGRGFTEAFF.

The rearrangement links TRBV30 to TRBJ2-7; 9 bases fit TRBD2. The CDR3 sequence is 13 residues long. The ends lost 4 bases at V and 4 bases at J; junction bases unmatched: 5. The germline V gene encodes CDR1 GTSNPN and CDR2 SVGIG (reference sequence). The CDR3 coding sequence is TGTGCCTGGAATCGCGGGAGGGATTACGAGCAGTACTTC. Translation gives CAWNRGRDYEQYF.

This sequence joins TRBV19 and TRBJ1-1; 7 nucleotides agree with TRBD1. The trim removed 6 bases at V and 1 base at J, leaving 14 bases unmatched. The CDR3 length is 17 residues. The germline CDR1 and CDR2 sequences are LNHDA and SQIVND (reference sequence). CDR3 DNA sequence: TGTGCCAGTAGACTTAAACACAGGGGAGCGTCGAACACTGAAGCTTTCTTT. Translation: CASRLKHRGASNTEAFF.

The rearrangement joins TRBV2 to TRBJ2-7, with a tentative D call TRBD2 (7 bases). Looked up from germline, CDR1 is SNHLY and CDR2 is FYNNEI. The CDR3 is 14 residues long. Trimming shortened V by 4 bases and J by 4 bases, and 14 bases separated the two germline ends. The CDR3 here is CASSVRGAKYEQYF. CDR3 DNA sequence: TGTGCCAGCAGTGTACGGGGGGCGAAATACGAGCAGTACTTC.

For the CDR3, the DNA is TGTGCCATCAGCCTCCGCGGTGAGAACACTGAAGCTTTCTTT. It yields the protein CAISLRGENTEAFF. The chain combines TRBV10-3 with TRBJ1-1; D is unresolved. The V gene's germline CDR1 is ENHRY and CDR2 SYGVKD. V shed 6 bases and J shed 1 base, with 12 bases lying between them. CDR3 length equals 14 residues.

V usage is TRBV6-1 and J usage is TRBJ2-5, with a tentative D call TRBD2 (7 bases). Trimming removed 6 bases from V and 7 bases from J, with 15 bases in between. The CDR3 loop spans 13 amino acids. The germline V gene encodes CDR1 MNHNS and CDR2 SASEGT. CDR3 sequence: CASSPTRGGTQYF. CDR3 in DNA: TGTGCCAGCAGCCCCACTAGGGGGGGGACCCAGTACTTC.

This clonotype turned up a few times. The CDR3 region has the DNA TGTGCCAGCAGCTCCCAAGGGGGTTCACCCCTCCACTTT. Amino acid sequence: CASSSQGGSPLHF. The chain combines TRBV7-3 with TRBJ1-6; possible D gene TRBD1, 6 bases. V was cut by 4 bases and J by 9 bases, with 10 bases left in between. The CDR3 covers 13 residues. Per germline, CDR1 SGHTA and CDR2 FQGTGA.

This clonotype appeared a few times. This chain connects TRBV20-1 to TRBJ1-2; D is unclear. The CDR3 covers 13 residues. CDR1 is DFQATT and CDR2 is SNEGSKA in the germline V gene (reference sequence). The V gene lost 3 bases and the J gene lost 4 bases, with 12 bases spanning the gap. CDR3 loop: CSASQDVGYGYTF. The CDR3 nucleotides read TGCAGTGCTAGCCAGGACGTAGGCTATGGCTACACCTTC.

The V gene is TRBV2, the J gene TRBJ1-5; weak D call: TRBD1 (6 bases). This CDR3 spans 13 amino acids. CDR1 SNHLY and CDR2 FYNNEI come from the germline V gene. Trimming left V 4 bases short and J 7 bases short, with 11 bases between. The DNA of the CDR3 is TGTGCCAGCAGTGGACAGGAGGGCCAGCCCCAGCATTTT. Its protein is CASSGQEGQPQHF.

The V call is TRBV4-1, the J call TRBJ1-3; unclear D gene. Germline V gives CDR1 MGHRA, CDR2 YSYEKL. The CDR3 contains 16 residues. Trimming left V 2 bases short and J 0 bases short, with 11 bases between. Here the CDR3 DNA reads TGCGCCAGCAGCCAACCCAAACACCCCTCTGGAAACACCATATATTTT. Amino acid sequence: CASSQPKHPSGNTIYF.

The V and J genes are TRBV7-2 and TRBJ1-1; TRBD1 might be the D (6 bases). The CDR3 extends over 16 amino acids. Germline CDR1 SGHTA, CDR2 FQGNSA. The germline V and J ends were trimmed by 5 bases and 2 bases, with 18 bases remaining between them. In DNA, the CDR3 is TGTGCCAGCAGCCAATTGGACAGCCGGGCTAACACTGAAGCTTTCTTT. Its translation is CASSQLDSRANTEAFF.